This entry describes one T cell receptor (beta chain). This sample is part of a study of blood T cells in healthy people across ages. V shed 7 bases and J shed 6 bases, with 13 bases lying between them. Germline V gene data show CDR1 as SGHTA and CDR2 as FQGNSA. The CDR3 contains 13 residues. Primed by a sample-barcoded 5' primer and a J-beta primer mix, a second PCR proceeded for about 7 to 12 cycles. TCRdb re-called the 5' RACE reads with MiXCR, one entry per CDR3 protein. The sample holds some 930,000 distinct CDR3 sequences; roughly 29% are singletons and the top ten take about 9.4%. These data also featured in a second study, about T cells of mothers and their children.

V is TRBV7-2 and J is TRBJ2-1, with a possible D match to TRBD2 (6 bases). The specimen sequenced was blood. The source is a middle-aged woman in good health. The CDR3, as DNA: TGTGCCAGCACATCCGGACTACTCAATGAGCAGTTCTTC. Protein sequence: CASTSGLLNEQFF.